The 5 T cell receptor beta chains below were found in one sample sequenced in a study of blood T cell repertoires in COVID-19. Profiled with immunoSEQ multiplex PCR; TCRdb holds only in-frame clones, not every one. This table holds around 380,000 clones, roughly 86% found once. The sequenced sample consisted of PBMCs or T cells enriched from blood (not recorded which). Receptors originate from a young man who had recovered from COVID-19.

The V gene is TRBV10-3, the J gene TRBJ1-6; TRBD1 matches at 8 bases. The V segment lost 5 bases and the J segment 10 bases; nucleotides outside the gene matches: 7. Germline V gene lookup returns CDR1 ENHRY and CDR2 SYGVKD. The CDR3 loop spans 14 amino acids. The CDR3 DNA is TGTGCCATCAGTAACGGACAGGGTCAATCACCCCTCCACTTT. Translation gives CAISNGQGQSPLHF.

CDR3 DNA: TGTGCCAGCAGGCCAGGGGAAGAGACCCAGTACTTC. Its protein is CASRPGEETQYF. The V and J genes are TRBV3-1 (or the pseudogene TRBV3-2) and TRBJ2-5; possible D gene TRBD1, 6 bases. Trimming stripped 6 bases from V and 3 bases from J, with 8 bases between. This CDR3 is 12 amino acids long. The V gene's germline CDR1 is LGHDT and CDR2 YNNKEL (reference sequence).

The table lists this clone with a count of one. The chain uses TRBV7-6 and TRBJ2-7, with 7 bases fitting TRBD1. The CDR3 length is 14 residues. Germline values: CDR1 SGHVS, CDR2 FNYEAQ. After removal of 4 bases from V and 7 bases from J, the junction contained 10 bases not matched to a gene. The CDR3 coding sequence is TGTGCCAGCAGCTCACAGGGGCTTCTGGGGGAGCAGTACTTC. It codes for CASSSQGLLGEQYF.

The CDR3 reads CASRDWTGDQPQHF. In DNA form, the CDR3 reads TGTGCCAGCAGAGACTGGACAGGGGATCAGCCCCAGCATTTT. This sequence joins TRBV2 and TRBJ1-5; 9 bases map to TRBD1. V lost 6 bases to trimming and J lost 5 bases; unmatched junction nucleotides: 5. The CDR3 runs to 14 residues. In germline, CDR1 is SNHLY, CDR2 FYNNEI.

This chain connects TRBV11-3 to TRBJ1-1; D is unclear. Germline assignment: CDR1 SGHNT and CDR2 YENEEA. Trimming shortened V by 4 bases and J by 1 base, and 10 bases separated the two germline ends. CDR3 length equals 14 residues. This CDR3 reads CASSSPVRNTEAFF. CDR3 bases: TGTGCCAGCAGCTCTCCGGTCCGGAACACTGAAGCTTTCTTT.